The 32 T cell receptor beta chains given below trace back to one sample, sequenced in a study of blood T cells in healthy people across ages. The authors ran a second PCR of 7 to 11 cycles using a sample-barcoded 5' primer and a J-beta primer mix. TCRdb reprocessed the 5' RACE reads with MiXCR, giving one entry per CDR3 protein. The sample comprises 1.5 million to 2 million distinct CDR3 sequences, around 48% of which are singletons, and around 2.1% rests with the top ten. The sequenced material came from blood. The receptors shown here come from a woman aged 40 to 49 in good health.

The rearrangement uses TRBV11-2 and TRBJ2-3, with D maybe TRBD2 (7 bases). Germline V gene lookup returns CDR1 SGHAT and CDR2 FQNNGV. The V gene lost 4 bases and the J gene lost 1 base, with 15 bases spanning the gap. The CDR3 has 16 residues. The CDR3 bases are TGTGCCAGCAGCTATGAGGGGGGGATTGGCACAGATACGCAGTATTTT. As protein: CASSYEGGIGTDTQYF.

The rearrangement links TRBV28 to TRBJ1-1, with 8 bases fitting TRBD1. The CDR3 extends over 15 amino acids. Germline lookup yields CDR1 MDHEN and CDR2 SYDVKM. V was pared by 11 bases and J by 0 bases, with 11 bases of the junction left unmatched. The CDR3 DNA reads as TGTGCCGGAAGGACAGGGACCGAACTGAACACTGAAGCTTTCTTT. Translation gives CAGRTGTELNTEAFF. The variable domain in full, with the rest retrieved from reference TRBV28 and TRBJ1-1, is DVKVTQSSRYLVKRTGEKVFLECVQDMDHENMFWYRQDPGLGLRLIYFSYDVKMKEKGDIPEGYSVSREKKERFSLILESASTNQTSMYLCAGRTGTELNTEAFFGQGTRLTVV.

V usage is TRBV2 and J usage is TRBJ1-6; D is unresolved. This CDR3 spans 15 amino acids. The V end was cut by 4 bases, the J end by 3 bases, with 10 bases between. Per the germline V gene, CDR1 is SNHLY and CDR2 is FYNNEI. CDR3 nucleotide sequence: TGTGCCAGCAGTGGTTTCGGGAACTATAATTCACCCCTCCACTTT. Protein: CASSGFGNYNSPLHF.

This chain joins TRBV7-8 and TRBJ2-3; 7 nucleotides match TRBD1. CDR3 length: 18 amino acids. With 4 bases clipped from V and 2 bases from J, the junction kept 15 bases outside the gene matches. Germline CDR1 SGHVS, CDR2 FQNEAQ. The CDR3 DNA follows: TGTGCCAGCAGCTCACAGAGCACGACAGGGCCGAACACAGATACGCAGTATTTT. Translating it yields CASSSQSTTGPNTDTQYF.

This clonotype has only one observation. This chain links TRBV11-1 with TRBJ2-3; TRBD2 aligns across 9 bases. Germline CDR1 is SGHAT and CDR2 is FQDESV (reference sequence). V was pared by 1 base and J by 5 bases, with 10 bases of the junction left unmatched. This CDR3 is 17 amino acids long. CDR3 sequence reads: CASSLGGGLAVKDTQYF. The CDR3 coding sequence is TGTGCCAGCAGCTTAGGTGGGGGACTAGCCGTTAAAGATACGCAGTATTTT.

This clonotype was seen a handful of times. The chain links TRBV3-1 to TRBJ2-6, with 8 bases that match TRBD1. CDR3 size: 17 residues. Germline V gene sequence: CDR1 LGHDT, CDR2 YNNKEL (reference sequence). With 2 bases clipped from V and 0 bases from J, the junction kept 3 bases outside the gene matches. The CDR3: CASSQLGQDSGANVLTF. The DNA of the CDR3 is TGTGCCAGCAGCCAATTGGGACAGGACTCTGGGGCCAACGTCCTGACTTTC.

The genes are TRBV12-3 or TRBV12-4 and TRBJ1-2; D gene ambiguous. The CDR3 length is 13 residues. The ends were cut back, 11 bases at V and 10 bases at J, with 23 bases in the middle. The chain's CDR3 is CARTLGQASYYTF. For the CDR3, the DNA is TGTGCCCGCACCCTTGGGCAGGCTAGTTACTACACCTTC.

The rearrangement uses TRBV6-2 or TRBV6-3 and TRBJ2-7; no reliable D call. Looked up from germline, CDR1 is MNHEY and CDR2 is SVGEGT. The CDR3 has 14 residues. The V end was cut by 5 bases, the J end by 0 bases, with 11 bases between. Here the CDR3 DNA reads TGTGCCAGCAGTGAGCCGGGTATCTCCTACGAGCAGTACTTC. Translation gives CASSEPGISYEQYF.

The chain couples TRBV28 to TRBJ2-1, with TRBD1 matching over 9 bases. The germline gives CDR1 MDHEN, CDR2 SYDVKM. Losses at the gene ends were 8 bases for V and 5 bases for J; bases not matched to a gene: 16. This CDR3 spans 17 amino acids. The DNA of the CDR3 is TGTGCCAGCCCCCCCCCCATGGGGACAGGGACGGACAATGAGCAGTTCTTC. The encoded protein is CASPPPMGTGTDNEQFF.

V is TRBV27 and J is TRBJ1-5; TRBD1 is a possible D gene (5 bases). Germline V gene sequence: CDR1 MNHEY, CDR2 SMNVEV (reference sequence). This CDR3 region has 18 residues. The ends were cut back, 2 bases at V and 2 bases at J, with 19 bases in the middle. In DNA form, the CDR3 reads TGTGCCAGCAGTTTAAGAATTGAGGGGCGTGGGGGCAATCAGCCCCAGCATTTT. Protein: CASSLRIEGRGGNQPQHF.

The CDR3 region has the DNA TGTGCCAGCAGCTTACGTCTAAGGTCATCTCCCCCGCAGCACTATGGCTACACCTTC. Amino acids: CASSLRLRSSPPQHYGYTF. V is TRBV7-9 and J is TRBJ1-2; D gene unclear. The germline CDR1 and CDR2 sequences are SEHNR and FQNEAQ (reference sequence). V gave up 2 bases and J gave up 3 bases, with 25 bases separating them. The CDR3 loop spans 19 amino acids. Filled out from reference TRBV7-9 and TRBJ1-2, the complete variable domain reads DTGVSQNPRHKITKRGQNVTFRCDPISEHNRLYWYRQTLGQGPEFLTYFQNEAQLEKSRLLSDRFSAERPKGSFSTLEIQRTEQGDSAMYLCASSLRLRSSPPQHYGYTFGSGTRLTVV.

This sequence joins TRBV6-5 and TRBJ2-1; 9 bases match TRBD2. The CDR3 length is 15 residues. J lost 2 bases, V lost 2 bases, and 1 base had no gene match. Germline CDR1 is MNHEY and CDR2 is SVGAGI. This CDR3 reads CASSYAGGTYNEQFF. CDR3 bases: TGTGCCAGCAGTTACGCGGGGGGGACCTACAATGAGCAGTTCTTC.

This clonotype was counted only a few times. Here the CDR3 DNA reads TGCAGCGTTGCTGGATTCCAAAACTATGGCTACACCTTC. It codes for CSVAGFQNYGYTF. This sequence joins TRBV29-1 and TRBJ1-2; the D is unclear. Germline CDR1 is SQVTM and CDR2 is ANQGSEA. There are 13 residues in the CDR3. The ends were cut back, 4 bases at V and 2 bases at J, with 11 bases in the middle.

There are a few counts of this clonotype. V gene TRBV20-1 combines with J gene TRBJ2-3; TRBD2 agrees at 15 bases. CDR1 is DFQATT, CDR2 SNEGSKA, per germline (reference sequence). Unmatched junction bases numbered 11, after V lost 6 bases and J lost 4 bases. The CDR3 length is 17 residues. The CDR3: CSAPGLAGGPHPDTQYF. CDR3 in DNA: TGCAGTGCGCCGGGACTAGCGGGGGGCCCCCACCCAGATACGCAGTATTTT.

As DNA, the CDR3 is TGTGCCAGCGGCATGCATTACCAAGAGACCCAGTACTTC. Translating gives CASGMHYQETQYF. V gene TRBV7-2 combines with J gene TRBJ2-5; D is ambiguous. CDR1 is SGHTA and CDR2 is FQGNSA in the germline V gene. The CDR3 is 13 amino acids. The V gene lost 8 bases and the J gene lost 0 bases, with 10 bases spanning the gap. The full variable domain, with the rest looked up from reference TRBV7-2 and TRBJ2-5, is GAGVSQSPSNKVTEKGKDVELRCDPISGHTALYWYRQSLGQGLEFLIYFQGNSAPDKSGLPSDRFSAERTGGSVSTLTIQRTQQEDSAVYLCASGMHYQETQYFGPGTRLLVL.

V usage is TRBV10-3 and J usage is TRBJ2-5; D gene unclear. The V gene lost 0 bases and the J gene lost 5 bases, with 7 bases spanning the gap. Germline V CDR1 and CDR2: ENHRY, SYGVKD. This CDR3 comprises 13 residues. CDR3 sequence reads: CAISESARETQYF. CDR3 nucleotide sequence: TGTGCCATCAGTGAGTCGGCGAGGGAGACCCAGTACTTC.

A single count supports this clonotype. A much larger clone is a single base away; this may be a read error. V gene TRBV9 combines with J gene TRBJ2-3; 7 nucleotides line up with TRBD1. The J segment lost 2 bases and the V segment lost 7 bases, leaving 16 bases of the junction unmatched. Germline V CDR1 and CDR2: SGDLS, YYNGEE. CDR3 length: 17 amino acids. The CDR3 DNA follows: TGTGCCAGCGGCACGGGTCTGACGGGACAGACCACAGATACGCAGTATTTT. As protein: CASGTGLTGQTTDTQYF.

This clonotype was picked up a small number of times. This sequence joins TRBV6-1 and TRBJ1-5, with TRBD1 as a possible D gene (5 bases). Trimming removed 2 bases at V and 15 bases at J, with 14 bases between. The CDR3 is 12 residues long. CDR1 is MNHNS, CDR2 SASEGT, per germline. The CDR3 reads CASSENRGFVHF. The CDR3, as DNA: TGTGCCAGCAGTGAAAATCGGGGGTTCGTGCATTTT.

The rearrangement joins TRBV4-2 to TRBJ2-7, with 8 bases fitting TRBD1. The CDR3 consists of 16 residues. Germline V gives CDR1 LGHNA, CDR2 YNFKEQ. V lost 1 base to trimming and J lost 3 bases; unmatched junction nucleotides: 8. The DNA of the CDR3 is TGTGCCAGCAGCCAAGTCGGGCAGGGGGCTATCTACGAGCAGTACTTC. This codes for CASSQVGQGAIYEQYF.

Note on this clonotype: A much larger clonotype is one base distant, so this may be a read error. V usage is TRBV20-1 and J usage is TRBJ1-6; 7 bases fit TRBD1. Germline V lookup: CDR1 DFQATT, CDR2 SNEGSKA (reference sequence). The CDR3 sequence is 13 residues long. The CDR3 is CGASAGGNSPLHF. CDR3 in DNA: TGCGGTGCTAGTGCAGGGGGAAATTCACCCCTCCACTTT.

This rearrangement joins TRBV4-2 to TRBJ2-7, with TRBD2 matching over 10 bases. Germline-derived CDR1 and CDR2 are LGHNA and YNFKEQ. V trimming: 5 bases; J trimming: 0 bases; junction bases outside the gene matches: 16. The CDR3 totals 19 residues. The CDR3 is CASSSGTAGGGDSSYEQYF. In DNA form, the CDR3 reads TGTGCCAGCAGCTCAGGGACAGCGGGGGGGGGAGACAGCTCCTACGAGCAGTACTTC.

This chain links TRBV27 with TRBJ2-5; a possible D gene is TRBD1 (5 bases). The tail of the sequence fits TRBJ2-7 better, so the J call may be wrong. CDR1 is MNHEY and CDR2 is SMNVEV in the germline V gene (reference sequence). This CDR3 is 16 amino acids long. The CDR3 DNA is TGTGCCAGCAGTTTATGCAGACAGATATACGTCTACGAGCAGTACTTC. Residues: CASSLCRQIYVYEQYF.

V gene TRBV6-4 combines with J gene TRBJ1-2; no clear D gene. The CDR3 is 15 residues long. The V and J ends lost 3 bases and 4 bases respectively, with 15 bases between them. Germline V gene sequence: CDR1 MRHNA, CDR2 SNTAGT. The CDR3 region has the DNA TGTGCCAGCAGTGAAGCGTCCTCTCGAGGCTATGGCTACACCTTC. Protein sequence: CASSEASSRGYGYTF.

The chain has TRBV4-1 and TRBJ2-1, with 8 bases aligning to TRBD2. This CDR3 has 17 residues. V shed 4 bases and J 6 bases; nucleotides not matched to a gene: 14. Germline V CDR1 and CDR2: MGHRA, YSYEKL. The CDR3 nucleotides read TGCGCCAGCAGCCCAACCGAAGGCGGGGGGTTTGGCAATGAGCAGTTCTTC. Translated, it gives CASSPTEGGGFGNEQFF.

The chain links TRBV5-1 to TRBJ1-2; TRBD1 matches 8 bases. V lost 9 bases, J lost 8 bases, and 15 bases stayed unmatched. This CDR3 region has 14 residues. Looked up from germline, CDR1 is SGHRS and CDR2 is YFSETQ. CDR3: CATARAGGAGGYTF. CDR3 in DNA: TGCGCCACCGCGAGGGCAGGGGGCGCGGGCGGCTACACCTTC. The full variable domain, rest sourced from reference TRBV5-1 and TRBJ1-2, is KAGVTQTPRYLIKTRGQQVTLSCSPISGHRSVSWYQQTPGQGLQFLFEYFSETQRNKGNFPGRFSGRQFSNSRSEMNVSTLELGDSALYLCATARAGGAGGYTFGSGTRLTVV.

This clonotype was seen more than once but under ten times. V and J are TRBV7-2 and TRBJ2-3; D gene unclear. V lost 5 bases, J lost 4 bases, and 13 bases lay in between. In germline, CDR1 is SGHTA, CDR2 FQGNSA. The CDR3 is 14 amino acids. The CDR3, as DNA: TGTGCCAGCAGCGCCCAGTGGAGAGCAGATACGCAGTATTTT. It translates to CASSAQWRADTQYF.

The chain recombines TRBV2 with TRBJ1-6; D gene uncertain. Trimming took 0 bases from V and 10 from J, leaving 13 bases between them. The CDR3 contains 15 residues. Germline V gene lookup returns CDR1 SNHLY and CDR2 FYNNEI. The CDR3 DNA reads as TGTGCCAGCAGTGAAGCGCCCGGAGGTTCCTCACCCCTCCACTTT. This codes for CASSEAPGGSSPLHF. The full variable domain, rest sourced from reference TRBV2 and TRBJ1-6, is EPEVTQTPSHQVTQMGQEVILRCVPISNHLYFYWYRQILGQKVEFLVSFYNNEISEKSEIFDDQFSVERPDGSNFTLKIRSTKLEDSAMYFCASSEAPGGSSPLHFGNGTRLTVT.

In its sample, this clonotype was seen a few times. CDR3 nucleotide sequence: TGTGCCAGCAGCGTAGATCCTCCGGGCGGGGTGGAAGAGACCCAGTACTTC. Residues: CASSVDPPGGVEETQYF. This chain connects TRBV9 to TRBJ2-5; D might be TRBD2 (6 bases). Trimming pared 0 bases from V and 3 bases from J, leaving 18 bases between. From germline, CDR1 is SGDLS and CDR2 YYNGEE. The CDR3 contains 17 residues.

CDR3 sequence (DNA): TGTGCCAGCAGCGGTGACATTTGGAACACTGAAGCTTTCTTT. Translating it yields CASSGDIWNTEAFF. The chain is built from TRBV28 and TRBJ1-1; D gene unclear. The length of the CDR3 is 14 residues. Trimming removed 6 bases from V and 1 base from J, with 12 bases in between. Looked up from germline, CDR1 is MDHEN and CDR2 is SYDVKM.

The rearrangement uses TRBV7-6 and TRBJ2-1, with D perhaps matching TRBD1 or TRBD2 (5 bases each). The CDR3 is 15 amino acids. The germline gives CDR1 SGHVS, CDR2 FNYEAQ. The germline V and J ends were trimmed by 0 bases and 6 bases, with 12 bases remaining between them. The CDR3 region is CASSLALFGGNEQFF. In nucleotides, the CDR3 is TGTGCCAGCAGCTTAGCCCTGTTTGGGGGCAATGAGCAGTTCTTC.

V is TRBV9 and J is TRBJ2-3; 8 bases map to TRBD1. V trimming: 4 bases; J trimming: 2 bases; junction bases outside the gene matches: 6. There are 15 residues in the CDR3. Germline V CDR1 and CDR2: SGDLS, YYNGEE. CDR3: CASSTQGAYTDTQYF. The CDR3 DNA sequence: TGTGCCAGCAGCACCCAGGGGGCCTACACAGATACGCAGTATTTT.

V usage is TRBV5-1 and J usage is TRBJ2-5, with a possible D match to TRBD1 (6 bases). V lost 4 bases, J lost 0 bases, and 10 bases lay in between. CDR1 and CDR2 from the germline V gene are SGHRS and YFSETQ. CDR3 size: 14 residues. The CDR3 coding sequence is TGCGCCAGCAGCCCGGGACATTACCAAGAGACCCAGTACTTC. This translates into CASSPGHYQETQYF.